What follows are 19 T cell receptor beta chains derived from one specimen sequenced in a study of beta chain features in type 1 diabetes. Whole-study findings and limits: Among all four CD4+ subsets, Type 1 diabetes patients had TCRB CDR3s that were moderately but significantly shorter.

Reverse transcribing all isolated RNA meant expressed TCRB transcripts were sequenced. This table comes from immunoSEQ multiplex PCR, and its TCRdb copy is limited to in-frame clones, with some not included. The sample shows about 280,000 clones, 15% of them seen only once. No antigens are known for them. Sequenced input: naive CD4+ T cells from blood. All receptors come from a young man with type 1 diabetes.

This clone was observed a few times. CDR3 sequence: CASSLGDWHQETQYF. DNA for the CDR3: TGTGCCAGCAGCTTGGGGGACTGGCACCAAGAGACCCAGTACTTC. This sequence joins TRBV5-4 and TRBJ2-5; perhaps TRBD2 as D (6 bases). This CDR3 has 15 residues. CDR1 SGHNT and CDR2 YYREEE come from the germline V gene (reference sequence). Trimming cost V 0 bases and J 0 bases, with 9 bases left between them.

This clone was counted a few times. The chain uses TRBV2 and TRBJ2-5; perhaps TRBD2 as D (6 bases). Germline values: CDR1 SNHLY, CDR2 FYNNEI. The CDR3 loop spans 13 amino acids. Between the trimmed V and J ends, which lost 8 bases and 5 bases, there was a span of 15 bases. In DNA form, the CDR3 reads TGTGCCAGCCGGGGGAGCCACTATGAGACCCAGTACTTC. Its translation is CASRGSHYETQYF.

This clone came up a few times. The chain joins TRBV2 to TRBJ2-1; 9 nucleotides match TRBD2. Germline loops: CDR1 SNHLY, CDR2 FYNNEI. This CDR3 is 11 amino acids long. The CDR3 DNA reads as TGTGCTAGCGGGAGTGAGAATGAGCAGTTCTTC. The encoded protein is CASGSENEQFF.

This clone was counted only a few times. The rearrangement links TRBV11-2 to TRBJ1-1, with no clear D. Germline values: CDR1 SGHAT, CDR2 FQNNGV. CDR3 length: 13 amino acids. V was pared by 3 bases and J by 4 bases, with 9 bases between. CDR3 amino acids: CASSLGRRTEAFF. The CDR3 DNA reads as TGTGCCAGCAGCTTGGGCAGACGCACTGAAGCTTTCTTT.

The V and J genes are TRBV5-1 and TRBJ2-6; maybe TRBD2 (5 bases). In germline, CDR1 is SGHRS, CDR2 YFSETQ. The CDR3 runs to 15 residues. The V end was cut by 7 bases, the J end by 0 bases, with 11 bases between. CDR3 sequence: CASGGGSSGANVLTF. CDR3 DNA sequence: TGCGCCAGCGGAGGTGGGAGCTCTGGGGCCAACGTCCTGACTTTC.

This clone turned up a few times. The V call is TRBV19, the J call TRBJ2-1; a possible D gene is TRBD1 (6 bases). This CDR3 spans 15 amino acids. Looked up from germline, CDR1 is LNHDA and CDR2 is SQIVND (reference sequence). Trimming took 0 bases from V and 7 from J, leaving 13 bases between them. CDR3 protein: CASSIDSRGRNEQFF. The CDR3, as DNA: TGTGCCAGTAGTATAGACAGCAGGGGTAGGAATGAGCAGTTCTTC.

Concerning this clone itself: The identical CDR3 is also encoded by other nucleotide sequences in the sample. The chain links TRBV28 to TRBJ2-5; TRBD1 is a possible D gene (6 bases). Germline CDR1 and CDR2: MDHEN and SYDVKM. The CDR3 is 14 amino acids. V lost 4 bases, J lost 1 base, and 10 bases lay in between. This CDR3 is CASSSGQIQETQYF. The CDR3 DNA reads TGTGCCAGCAGTTCCGGACAGATCCAAGAGACCCAGTACTTC.

V is TRBV7-9 and J is TRBJ2-1, with 8 bases identical to TRBD1. Germline loops: CDR1 SEHNR, CDR2 FQNEAQ (reference sequence). The CDR3 runs to 15 residues. J was trimmed by 8 bases and V by 3 bases; bases with no gene match: 9. This chain's CDR3 is CASSLLGTGAYEQFF. The CDR3 region has the DNA TGTGCCAGCAGCTTGTTAGGGACAGGAGCGTATGAGCAGTTCTTC.

This clone has only a few counts. V and J are TRBV11-2 and TRBJ2-5; 12 nucleotides line up with TRBD2. The germline V gene has CDR1 SGHAT and CDR2 FQNNGV. V lost 5 bases, J lost 5 bases, and 12 bases stayed unmatched. The CDR3 totals 17 residues. The CDR3: CASSVRTSGGNVETQYF. The CDR3 region has the DNA TGTGCCAGCAGCGTGCGAACTAGCGGGGGGAATGTGGAGACCCAGTACTTC. Supplemented by reference TRBV11-2 and TRBJ2-5, the full variable domain reads EAGVAQSPRYKIIEKRQSVAFWCNPISGHATLYWYQQILGQGPKLLIQFQNNGVVDDSQLPKDRFSAERLKGVDSTLKIQPAKLEDSAVYLCASSVRTSGGNVETQYFGPGTRLLVL.

The DNA of the CDR3 is TGTGCCAGCAGCTTCCTCAGACAGGGGGGCGATGAGCAGTTCTTC. It is translated as CASSFLRQGGDEQFF. This rearrangement joins TRBV7-2 to TRBJ2-1; 9 nucleotides align to TRBD1. The CDR3 loop spans 15 amino acids. V shed 3 bases and J 8 bases; nucleotides not matched to a gene: 8. CDR1 SGHTA and CDR2 FQGNSA come from the germline V gene.

The V call is TRBV6-6, the J call TRBJ1-2; TRBD1 aligns across 8 bases. Per germline, CDR1 MNHNY and CDR2 SVGAGI (reference sequence). The V and J ends lost 5 bases and 6 bases, in that order; junction bases with no gene match: 11. This CDR3 is 15 amino acids long. CDR3 sequence (DNA): TGTGCCAGCAGTCCCTTTGGACAGGGATCCCATGGCTACACCTTC. Encoded protein: CASSPFGQGSHGYTF.

There are a few counts of this clone. The chain joins TRBV19 to TRBJ2-6; 16 positions match TRBD2. This CDR3 is 19 amino acids long. The V gene's germline CDR1 is LNHDA and CDR2 SQIVND (reference sequence). V was clipped by 9 bases and J by 5 bases; unmatched bases: 13. CDR3 DNA: TGTGCCAGCCAGTCCGGGACTAGCGGGAGGGCCGCGAGGGCCAACGTCCTGACTTTC. Its translation: CASQSGTSGRAARANVLTF.

Details on this clone: A junction end diverges from the germline sequence, so it may reflect a read error. The rearrangement uses TRBV4-1 and TRBJ2-1; no definite D call. Germline values: CDR1 MGHRA, CDR2 YSYEKL. The CDR3 runs to 15 residues. The CDR3 DNA is TGCGCCAGCAGCCAAGGTATAGTCTCCCACAATGAGCAGTTCTTC. It is translated as CASSQGIVSHNEQFF.

This rearrangement joins TRBV2 to TRBJ2-2; D unresolved. Per the germline V gene, CDR1 is SNHLY and CDR2 is FYNNEI. Trimming shortened V by 6 bases and J by 4 bases, and 9 bases separated the two germline ends. The CDR3 is made up of 13 amino acids. The DNA of the CDR3 is TGTGCCAGCAGACCGGTTGGCACCGGGGAGCTGTTTTTT. This codes for CASRPVGTGELFF.

V gene TRBV6-5 combines with J gene TRBJ1-2, with D maybe TRBD1 (6 bases). The CDR3 totals 13 residues. CDR1 is MNHEY and CDR2 is SVGAGI in the germline V gene. The V end was cut by 4 bases, the J end by 5 bases, with 11 bases between. The CDR3 protein is CASSSDSVYGYTF. CDR3 DNA: TGTGCCAGCAGTTCGGACAGCGTGTATGGCTACACCTTC.

J is TRBJ2-7 and V is TRBV21-1; the table's TRBD1 call for D was not verified on the DNA. TRBV21-1 is described as a pseudogene. CDR3 length equals 17 residues. DNA for the CDR3: TGTGCCAGCAGCAAAGTGGTCGTAGGGACAACTATCTACGAGCAGTACTTC. Residues: CASSKVVVGTTIYEQYF.

The chain links TRBV5-1 to TRBJ1-2; the match to TRBD1 covers 9 bases. There are 18 residues in the CDR3. V shed 4 bases and J 2 bases; nucleotides not matched to a gene: 15. Germline V lookup: CDR1 SGHRS, CDR2 YFSETQ. CDR3 coding DNA: TGCGCCAGCAGCGCCGACAGGGGGAGATTGATCCGAAACTATGGCTACACCTTC. It specifies CASSADRGRLIRNYGYTF.

This clone was observed a handful of times. The chain recombines TRBV28 with TRBJ2-7; 7 bases align to TRBD1. This CDR3 comprises 16 residues. The V segment lost 5 bases and the J segment 0 bases; nucleotides outside the gene matches: 10. Germline CDR1 reads MDHEN; CDR2 reads SYDVKM. The CDR3 DNA reads TGTGCCAGCAGTACGCCTGGCAGGGGGATCTCCTACGAGCAGTACTTC. Amino acids: CASSTPGRGISYEQYF.

This clone has a handful of counts. The sample holds other DNA sequences that translate to the same CDR3. The chain is built from TRBV28 and TRBJ2-7; TRBD1 aligns across 9 bases. V lost 5 bases to trimming and J lost 2 bases; unmatched junction nucleotides: 4. CDR3 length: 14 residues. Germline assignment: CDR1 MDHEN and CDR2 SYDVKM. The CDR3 is CASSLGTGTYEQYF. The CDR3 DNA sequence: TGTGCCAGCAGTCTAGGGACAGGGACCTACGAGCAGTACTTC.